This T cell receptor beta chain was found in a study of T cells in Graves' hyperthyroidism and ophthalmopathy. The germline V and J ends were trimmed by 5 bases and 3 bases, with 16 bases remaining between them. This CDR3 is built from 15 residues. Germline-derived CDR1 and CDR2 are SGHTA and FQGNSA. This clonotype was observed many times. TCR beta CDR3 regions were amplified from RNA. The study used the HTBI primer set for a first-round RT-PCR of the TCR CDR3. Each CDR3 protein gets one entry after TCRdb re-called the multiplex PCR reads with MiXCR. The table records some 720,000 distinct CDR3 sequences, roughly 15% of them present only once.

The clonotype was recovered from a man between 18 and 29 years old with Graves' hyperthyroidism. This chain joins TRBV7-2 and TRBJ2-5; TRBD1 or TRBD2 may be the D gene (5 bases each). Material: blood. CDR3 nucleotide sequence: TGTGCCAGCAGCCAGGGACGGGGCTTGGAAGAGACCCAGTACTTC. Amino acids: CASSQGRGLEETQYF.